This TCR beta chain was recorded in a study of T cells in Graves' hyperthyroidism and ophthalmopathy. General study results and limits: Among thyroid clonotypes expanded above 0.001, most also appeared in blood.

TCR beta CDR3 regions were amplified from RNA transcripts. With the HTBI primer set, the TCR CDR3 went through a first round of RT-PCR. TCRdb ran MiXCR on the multiplex PCR reads and lists one entry per CDR3 protein. The sample yields about 200,000 distinct CDR3 sequences, under 20% seen once. This clonotype counts as medium-sized. Its antigen is not known. CDR1 is MDHEN, CDR2 SYDVKM, per germline. Between the trimmed V and J ends, which lost 1 base and 1 base, there was a span of 9 bases. This CDR3 has 15 residues. Exclusion followed for patients with uncontrolled infection, other autoimmune disease, pregnancy or lactation.

This clonotype was obtained from a man in his fifties or sixties with Graves' hyperthyroidism. Sequencing was done on a sample of blood. The chain combines TRBV28 with TRBJ2-3; TRBD2 might be the D (6 bases). In nucleotides, the CDR3 is TGTGCCAGCAGTTTATATCCTAGCGGCACAGATACGCAGTATTTT. It yields the protein CASSLYPSGTDTQYF.